Following are 14 T cell receptor beta chains from one sample sequenced in a study of Ad26.COV2.S vaccination and SARS-CoV-2 variants. Noted treatment: roughly 20 received Ad26.COV2.S at low or high dose, single or two shots; about 5 received placebo; per-sample allocation not given. Sample collection was performed on day 63 after the first vaccine or placebo injection. Sequenced by immunoSEQ multiplex PCR; TCRdb stores in-frame clones only, minus some. The sample carries around 300,000 clones, about 85% recorded once. The specimen was peripheral blood, collected in a trial of Ad26.COV2.S vaccine versus placebo. The receptors were sampled from a person between 18 and 65 years old who received the Ad26.COV2.S COVID-19 vaccine or a placebo.

This clone has just one count. The V gene is TRBV3-1 (or the pseudogene TRBV3-2), the J gene TRBJ2-5; D is uncertain. Trimming took 1 base from V and 1 from J, leaving 10 bases between them. The CDR3 totals 15 residues. Germline CDR1 LGHDT, CDR2 YNNKEL (reference sequence). The CDR3 loop reads CASSQVRALQETQYF. CDR3 bases: TGTGCCAGCAGCCAAGTCCGGGCCCTCCAAGAGACCCAGTACTTC.

V is TRBV3-1 (or the pseudogene TRBV3-2) and J is TRBJ2-7; perhaps TRBD2 as D (6 bases). Germline V gene data show CDR1 as LGHDT and CDR2 as YNNKEL (reference sequence). The CDR3 length is 13 residues. Trimming pared 0 bases from V and 5 bases from J, leaving 8 bases between. The CDR3 DNA is TGTGCCAGCAGCCAAGATGCGGGGCACGAGCAGTACTTC. Translated: CASSQDAGHEQYF.

A single count supports this clone. The chain couples TRBV19 to TRBJ1-2; D unresolved. CDR1 and CDR2 (germline): LNHDA, SQIVND (reference sequence). V dropped 7 bases and J dropped 1 base, with 16 bases sitting between them. This CDR3 is 15 amino acids long. In DNA form, the CDR3 reads TGTGCCAGTACCCAGGCGGAGGCGCGTAACTATGGCTACACCTTC. Translated, it gives CASTQAEARNYGYTF. Based on the CDR3 plus reference TRBV19 and TRBJ1-2, the full variable domain is DGGITQSPKYLFRKEGQNVTLSCEQNLNHDAMYWYRQDPGQGLRLIYYSQIVNDFQKGDIAEGYSVSREKKESFPLTVTSAQKNPTAFYLCASTQAEARNYGYTFGSGTRLTVV.

This sequence joins TRBV2 and TRBJ1-1; D gene unclear. Germline lookup yields CDR1 SNHLY and CDR2 FYNNEI. The CDR3 consists of 16 residues. Trimming left V 4 bases short and J 2 bases short, with 17 bases between. The CDR3 here is CASSGVRGRANTEAFF. In DNA form, the CDR3 reads TGTGCCAGCAGTGGAGTCCGCGGCCGAGCTAACACTGAAGCTTTCTTT.

V gene TRBV30 combines with J gene TRBJ1-4; 8 bases are a match to TRBD1. After removal of 4 bases from V and 3 bases from J, the junction contained 4 bases not matched to a gene. The CDR3 runs 14 residues. Germline loops: CDR1 GTSNPN, CDR2 SVGIG (reference sequence). This CDR3 reads CAWTRQGSNEKLFF. For the CDR3, the DNA is TGTGCCTGGACCAGACAGGGGTCTAATGAAAAACTGTTTTTT.

The CDR3 spells CASSPGGNKPQHF. The CDR3 bases are TGTGCCAGCAGCCCCGGAGGGAACAAGCCCCAGCATTTT. V is TRBV12-3 or TRBV12-4 and J is TRBJ1-5, with D hard to call. Trimming removed 6 bases from V and 8 bases from J, with 14 bases in between. The CDR3 has 13 amino acids.

The J gene is TRBJ1-6, the V gene TRBV5-6; D remains ambiguous. CDR1 SGHDT and CDR2 YYEEEE come from the germline V gene. V was shortened by 2 bases and J by 7 bases, with 10 bases between the two germline ends. The CDR3 has 14 residues. The DNA for the CDR3 is TGTGCCAGCAGCTTCGATTTGGGAAATTCACCCCTCCACTTT. This gives the protein CASSFDLGNSPLHF.

The chain joins TRBV4-1 to TRBJ2-5; 8 bases are a match to TRBD1. V shed 4 bases and J 8 bases; nucleotides not matched to a gene: 15. The CDR3 length is 16 residues. CDR1 is MGHRA and CDR2 is YSYEKL in the germline V gene. The CDR3 DNA is TGCGCCAGCAGCCTGACCGTGGTCAGGGGGCCTTCAACCCAGTACTTC. Its translation is CASSLTVVRGPSTQYF.

The rearrangement links TRBV18 to TRBJ1-1; tentatively, D is TRBD1 (5 bases). The CDR3 is made up of 15 amino acids. The germline gives CDR1 KGHSH, CDR2 LQKENI. Trimming cost V 3 bases and J 4 bases, with 15 bases left between them. The CDR3 sequence is CASSPFRGSSTEAFF. Here the CDR3 DNA reads TGTGCCAGCTCACCCTTCCGGGGCTCCAGCACTGAAGCTTTCTTT.

The CDR3 nucleotides are TGTGCCAGCAGTAGACAGGGGGATAACTATGGCTACACCTTC. This encodes CASSRQGDNYGYTF. The chain is built from TRBV6-5 and TRBJ1-2; 9 positions agree with TRBD1. Germline CDR1 is MNHEY and CDR2 is SVGAGI. This CDR3 spans 14 amino acids. V trimming: 5 bases; J trimming: 1 base; junction bases outside the gene matches: 2.

J is TRBJ2-6 and V is TRBV29-1, with TRBD1 matching over 11 bases. The CDR3 extends over 19 amino acids. The trim removed 0 bases at V and 2 bases at J, leaving 9 bases unmatched. CDR1 is SQVTM and CDR2 is ANQGSEA in the germline V gene. CDR3 bases: TGCAGCGTTGAAGATAAGGGACAGGGGGGGCCGGCTGGGGCCAACGTCCTGACTTTC. Its translation is CSVEDKGQGGPAGANVLTF. The entire variable domain, with the rest obtained from reference TRBV29-1 and TRBJ2-6, is as follows: SAVISQKPSRDICQRGTSLTIQCQVDSQVTMMFWYRQQPGQSLTLIATANQGSEATYESGFVIDKFPISRPNLTFSTLTVSNMSPEDSSIYLCSVEDKGQGGPAGANVLTFGAGSRLTVL.

The rearrangement links TRBV10-1 to TRBJ2-1; 9 positions match TRBD1. V was clipped by 7 bases and J by 6 bases; unmatched bases: 22. Germline CDR1 is WNHNN and CDR2 is SYGVQD (reference sequence). The CDR3 consists of 19 residues. The CDR3 is CASIPYDRGGAPRPNEQFF. The CDR3 DNA sequence: TGCGCCAGCATCCCATACGACAGGGGGGGGGCCCCACGCCCCAATGAGCAGTTCTTC.

Notes on this clone: The junction differs from germline at one of its ends, possibly a read error. CDR3 nucleotides: TGTGCCAGCAGCATAACGGGACTAGCGGCTTCACATGAGCAGTTCTTC. It translates to CASSITGLAASHEQFF. The genes are TRBV7-3 and TRBJ2-1; 11 bases align to TRBD2. This CDR3 has 16 amino acids. Germline CDR1 SGHTA, CDR2 FQGTGA.

The chain recombines TRBV5-4 with TRBJ2-7; 10 nucleotides agree with TRBD2. V was pared by 4 bases and J by 2 bases, with 9 bases of the junction left unmatched. Per germline, CDR1 SGHNT and CDR2 YYREEE (reference sequence). The CDR3 totals 16 residues. The CDR3 DNA reads TGTGCCAGCAGCCCACACCTAGCGGGGGATCCCTACGAGCAGTACTTC. The encoded protein is CASSPHLAGDPYEQYF.